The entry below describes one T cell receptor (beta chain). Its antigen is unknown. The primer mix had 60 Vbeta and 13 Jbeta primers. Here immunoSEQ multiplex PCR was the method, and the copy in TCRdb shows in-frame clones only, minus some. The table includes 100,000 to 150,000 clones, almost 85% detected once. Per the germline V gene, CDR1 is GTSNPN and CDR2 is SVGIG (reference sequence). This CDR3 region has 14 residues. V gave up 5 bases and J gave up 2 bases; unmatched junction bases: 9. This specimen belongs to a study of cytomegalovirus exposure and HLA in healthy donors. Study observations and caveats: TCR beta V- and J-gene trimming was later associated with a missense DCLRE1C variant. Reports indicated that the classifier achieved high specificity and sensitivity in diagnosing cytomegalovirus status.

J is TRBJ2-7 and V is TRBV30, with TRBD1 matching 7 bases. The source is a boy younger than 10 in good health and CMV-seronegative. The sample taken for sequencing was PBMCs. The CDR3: CAWCGTDEAYEQYF. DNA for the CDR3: TGTGCCTGGTGTGGGACAGACGAAGCCTACGAGCAGTACTTC.